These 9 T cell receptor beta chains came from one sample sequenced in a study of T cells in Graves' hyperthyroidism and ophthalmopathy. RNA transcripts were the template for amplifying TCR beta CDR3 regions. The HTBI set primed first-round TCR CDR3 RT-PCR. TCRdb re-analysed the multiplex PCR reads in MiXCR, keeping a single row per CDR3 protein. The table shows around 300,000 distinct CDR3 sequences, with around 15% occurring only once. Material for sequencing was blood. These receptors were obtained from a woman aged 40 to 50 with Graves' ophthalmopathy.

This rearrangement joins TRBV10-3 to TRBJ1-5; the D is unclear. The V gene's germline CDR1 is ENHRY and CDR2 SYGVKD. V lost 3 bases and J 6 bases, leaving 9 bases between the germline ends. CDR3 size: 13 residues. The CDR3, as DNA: TGTGCCATCAGTGACGACGGAATTCAGCCCCAGCATTTT. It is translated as CAISDDGIQPQHF.

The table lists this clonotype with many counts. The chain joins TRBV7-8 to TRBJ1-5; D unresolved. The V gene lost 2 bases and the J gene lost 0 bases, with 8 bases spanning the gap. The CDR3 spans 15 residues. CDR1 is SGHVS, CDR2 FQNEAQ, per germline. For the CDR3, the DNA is TGTGCCAGCAGCTTAATGGACGATAGCAATCAGCCCCAGCATTTT. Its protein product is CASSLMDDSNQPQHF.

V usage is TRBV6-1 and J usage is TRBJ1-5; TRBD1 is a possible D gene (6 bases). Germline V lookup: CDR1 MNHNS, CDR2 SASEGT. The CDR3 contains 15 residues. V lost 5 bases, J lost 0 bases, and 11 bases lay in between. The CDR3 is CASSTGQNSNQPQHF. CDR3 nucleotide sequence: TGTGCCAGCAGTACCGGACAGAATAGCAATCAGCCCCAGCATTTT.

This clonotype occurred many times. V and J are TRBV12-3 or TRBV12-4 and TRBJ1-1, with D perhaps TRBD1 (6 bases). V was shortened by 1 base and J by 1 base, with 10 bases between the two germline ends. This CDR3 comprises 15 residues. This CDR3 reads CASSLGGPPNTEAFF. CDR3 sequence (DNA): TGTGCCAGCAGTTTAGGGGGGCCTCCGAACACTGAAGCTTTCTTT.

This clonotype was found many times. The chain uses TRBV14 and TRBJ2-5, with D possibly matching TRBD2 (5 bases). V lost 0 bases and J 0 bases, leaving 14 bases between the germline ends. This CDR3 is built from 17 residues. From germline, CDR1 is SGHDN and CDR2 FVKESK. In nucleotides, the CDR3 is TGTGCCAGCAGCCAAGATCGGAACTGGAGGTACCAAGAGACCCAGTACTTC. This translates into CASSQDRNWRYQETQYF.

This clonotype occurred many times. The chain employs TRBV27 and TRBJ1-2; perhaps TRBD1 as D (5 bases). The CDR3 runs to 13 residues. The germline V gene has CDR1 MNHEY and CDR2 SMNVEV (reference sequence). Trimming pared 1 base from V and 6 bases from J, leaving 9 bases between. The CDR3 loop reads CASSLLGGNGYTF. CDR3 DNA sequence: TGTGCCAGCAGTTTATTGGGGGGGAATGGCTACACCTTC.

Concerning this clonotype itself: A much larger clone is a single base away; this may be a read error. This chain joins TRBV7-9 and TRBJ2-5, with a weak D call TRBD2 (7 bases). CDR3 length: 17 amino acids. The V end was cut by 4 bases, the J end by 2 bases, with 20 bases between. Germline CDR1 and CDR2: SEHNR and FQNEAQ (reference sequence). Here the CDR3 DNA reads TGTGCCAGCAGCTCGGGGGGCGAGCAGCGGGAACAAGAGACCCAGTACTTC. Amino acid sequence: CASSSGGEQREQETQYF.

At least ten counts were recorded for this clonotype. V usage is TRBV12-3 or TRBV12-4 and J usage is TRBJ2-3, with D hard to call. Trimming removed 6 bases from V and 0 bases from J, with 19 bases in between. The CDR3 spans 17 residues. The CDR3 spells CASRQEGWGISTDTQYF. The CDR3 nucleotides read TGTGCCAGCAGACAAGAAGGTTGGGGAATAAGCACAGATACGCAGTATTTT.

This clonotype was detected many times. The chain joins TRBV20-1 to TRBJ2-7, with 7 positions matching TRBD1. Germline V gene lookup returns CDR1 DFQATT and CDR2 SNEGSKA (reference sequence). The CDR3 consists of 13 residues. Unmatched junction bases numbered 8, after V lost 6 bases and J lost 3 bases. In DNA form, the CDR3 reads TGCAGTGCCATCCGGGACAGCTACTACGAGCAGTACTTC. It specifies CSAIRDSYYEQYF.